The clone carrying this T cell receptor beta chain was detected a few times. The antigen remains undetermined. TCRdb redid the calling of the 5' RACE reads with MiXCR, one entry per CDR3 protein. The data hold under 1 million distinct CDR3 sequences, with 9% to 15% observed a single time. This sample was included in a study of identical twins. Overall study findings and caveats: The presence of invariant MAIT and iNKT cells could partly confound analyses of zero-insertion sequences.

This CDR3 has 15 residues. The V and J ends lost 5 bases and 8 bases, in that order; junction bases with no gene match: 11. These data also featured in a second study, about yellow fever vaccine responses in identical twins.

The V and J genes are TRBV12-3 or TRBV12-4 and TRBJ2-1; 8 positions agree with TRBD2. This receptor was taken from a woman aged 18-35 years in good health. Sequenced: PBMCs. The CDR3 protein is CASSRAGVAGYEQFF. In DNA form, the CDR3 reads TGTGCCAGCAGTCGAGCGGGAGTGGCGGGCTATGAGCAGTTCTTC.